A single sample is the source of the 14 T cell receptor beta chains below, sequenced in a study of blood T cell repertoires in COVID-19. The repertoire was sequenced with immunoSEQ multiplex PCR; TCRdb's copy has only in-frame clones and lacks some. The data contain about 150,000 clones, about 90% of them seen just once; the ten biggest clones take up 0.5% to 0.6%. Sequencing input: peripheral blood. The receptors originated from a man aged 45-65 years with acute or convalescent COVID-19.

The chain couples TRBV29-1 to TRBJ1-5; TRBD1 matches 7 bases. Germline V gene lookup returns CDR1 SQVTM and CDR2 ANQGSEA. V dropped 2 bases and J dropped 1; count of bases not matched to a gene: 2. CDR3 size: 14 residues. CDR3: CSVEIRGSNQPQHF. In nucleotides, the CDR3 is TGCAGCGTTGAAATCAGGGGGAGCAATCAGCCCCAGCATTTT.

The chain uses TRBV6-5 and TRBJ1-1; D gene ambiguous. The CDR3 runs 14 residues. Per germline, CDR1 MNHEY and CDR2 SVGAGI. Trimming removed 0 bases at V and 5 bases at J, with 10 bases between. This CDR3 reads CASSYSFEETEAFF. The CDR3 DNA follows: TGTGCCAGCAGTTACTCGTTTGAGGAGACTGAAGCTTTCTTT.

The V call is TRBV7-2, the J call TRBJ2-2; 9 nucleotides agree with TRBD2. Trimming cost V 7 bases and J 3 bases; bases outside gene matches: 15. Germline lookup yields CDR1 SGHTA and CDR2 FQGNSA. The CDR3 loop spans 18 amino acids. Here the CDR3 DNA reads TGTGCCAGCAAAACTTCCCATCTAGCGGGATCGTACACCGGGGAGCTGTTTTTT. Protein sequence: CASKTSHLAGSYTGELFF.

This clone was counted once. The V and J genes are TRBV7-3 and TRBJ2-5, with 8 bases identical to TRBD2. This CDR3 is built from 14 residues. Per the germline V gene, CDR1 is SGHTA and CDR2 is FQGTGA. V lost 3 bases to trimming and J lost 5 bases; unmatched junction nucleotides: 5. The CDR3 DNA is TGTGCCAGCAGCTTTAGCGGGAATCAGGAGACCCAGTACTTC. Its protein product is CASSFSGNQETQYF.

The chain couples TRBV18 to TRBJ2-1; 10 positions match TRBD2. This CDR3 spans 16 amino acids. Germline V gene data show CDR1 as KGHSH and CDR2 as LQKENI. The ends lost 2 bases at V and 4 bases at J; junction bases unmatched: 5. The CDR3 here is CASSPSGTSEYNEQFF. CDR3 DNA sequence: TGTGCCAGCTCACCATCCGGGACTAGCGAGTACAATGAGCAGTTCTTC. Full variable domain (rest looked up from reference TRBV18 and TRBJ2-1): NAGVMQNPRHLVRRRGQEARLRCSPMKGHSHVYWYRQLPEEGLKFMVYLQKENIIDESGMPKERFSAEFPKEGPSILRIQQVVRGDSAAYFCASSPSGTSEYNEQFFGPGTRLTVL.

The DNA of the CDR3 is TGTGCCAGTACTCCATACGGGACAGGGGGCGCCAGGAAGCAGCCCCAGCATTTT. Protein product: CASTPYGTGGARKQPQHF. V and J are TRBV19 and TRBJ1-5, with 12 bases matching TRBD1. There are 18 residues in the CDR3. V shed 7 bases, J shed 7 bases, and the junction held 17 bases outside the gene matches. In germline, CDR1 is LNHDA, CDR2 SQIVND (reference sequence).

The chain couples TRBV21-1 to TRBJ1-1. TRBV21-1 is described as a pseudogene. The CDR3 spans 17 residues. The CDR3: CASSKPAGGMGRTEAFF. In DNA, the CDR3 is TGTGCCAGCAGCAAACCCGCGGGAGGTATGGGGCGGACTGAAGCTTTCTTT.

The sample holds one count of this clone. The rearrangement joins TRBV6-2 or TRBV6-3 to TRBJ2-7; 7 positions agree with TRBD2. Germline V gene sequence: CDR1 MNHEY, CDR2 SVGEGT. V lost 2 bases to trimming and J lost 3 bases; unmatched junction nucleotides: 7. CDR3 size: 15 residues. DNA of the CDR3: TGTGCCAGCAGTTACCAGAAACTAGCGAACTACGAGCAGTACGTC. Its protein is CASSYQKLANYEQYV.

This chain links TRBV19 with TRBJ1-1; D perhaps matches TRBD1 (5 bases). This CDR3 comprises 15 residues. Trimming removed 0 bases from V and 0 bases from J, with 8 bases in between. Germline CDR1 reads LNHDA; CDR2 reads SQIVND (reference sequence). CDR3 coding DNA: TGTGCCAGTAGTATAGAGGCAGGGATGAACACTGAAGCTTTCTTT. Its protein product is CASSIEAGMNTEAFF.

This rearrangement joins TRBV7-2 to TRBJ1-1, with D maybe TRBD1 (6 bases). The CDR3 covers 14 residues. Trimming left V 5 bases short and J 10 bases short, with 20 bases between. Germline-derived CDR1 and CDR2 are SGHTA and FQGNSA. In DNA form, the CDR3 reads TGTGCCAGCAGCGTACAGGGACCTCGCCGTCCAGCTTTCTTT. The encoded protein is CASSVQGPRRPAFF.

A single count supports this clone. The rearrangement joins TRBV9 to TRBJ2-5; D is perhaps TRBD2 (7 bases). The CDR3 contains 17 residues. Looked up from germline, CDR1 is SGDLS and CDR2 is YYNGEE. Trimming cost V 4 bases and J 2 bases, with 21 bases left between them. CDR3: CASSPHGTRGGQETQYF. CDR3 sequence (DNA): TGTGCCAGCAGCCCCCATGGGACAAGGGGGGGGCAAGAGACCCAGTACTTC.

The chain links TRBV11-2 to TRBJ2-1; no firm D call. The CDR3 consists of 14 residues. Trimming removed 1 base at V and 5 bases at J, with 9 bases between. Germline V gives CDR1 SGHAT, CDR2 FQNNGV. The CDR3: CASSLVARDNEQFF. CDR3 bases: TGTGCCAGCAGCTTAGTTGCGAGAGACAATGAGCAGTTCTTC.

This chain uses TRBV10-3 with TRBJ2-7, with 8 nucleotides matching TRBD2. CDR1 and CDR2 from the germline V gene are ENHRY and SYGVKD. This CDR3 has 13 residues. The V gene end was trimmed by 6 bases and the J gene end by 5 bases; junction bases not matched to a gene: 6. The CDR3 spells CAISRTSWDEQYV. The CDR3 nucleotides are TGTGCCATCAGCCGGACTAGCTGGGACGAGCAGTACGTC.

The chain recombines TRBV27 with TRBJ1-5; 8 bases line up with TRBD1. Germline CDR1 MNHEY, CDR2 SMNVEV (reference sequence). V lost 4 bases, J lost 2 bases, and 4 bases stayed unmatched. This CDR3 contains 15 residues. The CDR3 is CASSYGQGGNQPQHF. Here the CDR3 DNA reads TGTGCCAGCAGTTACGGACAGGGCGGCAATCAGCCCCAGCATTTT.